Below are 5 T cell receptor beta chains sequenced from a single sample in a study of T cell clones after liver transplantation. Assay: immunoSEQ multiplex PCR; the TCRdb copy retains only in-frame clones and omits some. The sample shows roughly 23,000 clones, over 85% of them seen only once. Material: CD8+ T cells from blood, obtained approximately 27 months after liver transplant. The receptor set was obtained from a human patient who received a liver transplant. Some T cells could come from the graft donor.

V gene TRBV9 combines with J gene TRBJ2-3; no clear D gene. V gave up 1 base and J gave up 2 bases, with 8 bases separating them. The CDR3 covers 14 residues. Germline CDR1 reads SGDLS; CDR2 reads YYNGEE. The CDR3 nucleotides are TGTGCCAGCAGCGTATTTGGCATCACAGATACGCAGTATTTT. The encoded protein is CASSVFGITDTQYF.

The chain couples TRBV5-1 to TRBJ2-7; D remains unclear. In germline, CDR1 is SGHRS, CDR2 YFSETQ. The CDR3 totals 15 residues. Trimming stripped 6 bases from V and 3 bases from J, with 19 bases between. The CDR3 coding sequence is TGCGCCAGCAAGTTAATGTCAAGAGTAGACTACGAGCAGTACTTC. Translation gives CASKLMSRVDYEQYF.

V usage is TRBV28 and J usage is TRBJ1-2; 12 bases are shared with TRBD1. The CDR3 covers 16 residues. The V gene's germline CDR1 is MDHEN and CDR2 SYDVKM. V was clipped by 6 bases and J by 3 bases; unmatched bases: 8. The CDR3 reads CASSPGQGALDYGYTF. As DNA, the CDR3 is TGTGCCAGCAGCCCGGGACAGGGGGCGTTGGACTATGGCTACACCTTC.

The chain has TRBV19 and TRBJ2-1, with a weak D call TRBD1 (5 bases). V was trimmed by 3 bases and J by 0 bases, leaving 15 bases between them. The CDR3 runs 17 residues. Germline values: CDR1 LNHDA, CDR2 SQIVND (reference sequence). The CDR3 DNA is TGTGCCAGTAGTATGCACCCGACAGAGAGCTCCTACAATGAGCAGTTCTTC. Translation gives CASSMHPTESSYNEQFF.

This clone was found a few times. V and J are TRBV19 and TRBJ1-5; weak D call: TRBD1 (6 bases). Germline CDR1 reads LNHDA; CDR2 reads SQIVND (reference sequence). Trimming left V 6 bases short and J 0 bases short, with 12 bases between. The CDR3 runs to 15 residues. In nucleotides, the CDR3 is TGTGCCAGTAGACTCGGGGGCTATAGCAATCAGCCCCAGCATTTT. Encoded protein: CASRLGGYSNQPQHF.